This record looks at one TCR beta chain sequence and its context. This record comes from a study of OX40 agonist ivuxolimab in advanced cancers. Study-level background: With a range of roughly 23 to 90, age averaged about 59 years, and around 83% were male.

Only in-frame clones appear in the TCRdb table, and some are missing; sequencing was by immunoSEQ multiplex PCR. The data hold about 62,000 clones, with roughly 90% observed a single time. This material consisted of CD4+ or CD8+ T cells sorted from blood, taken in a trial of the OX40 agonist ivuxolimab. This receptor was identified in an adult with an advanced solid tumor such as melanoma, head and neck, liver or kidney cancer.

This CDR3 reads CARTNGFKETQYF. As DNA, the CDR3 is TGTGCCAGGACCAACGGATTTAAAGAGACCCAGTACTTC. This chain uses TRBV27 with TRBJ2-5; no clear D. Germline lookup yields CDR1 MNHEY and CDR2 SMNVEV (reference sequence). Between the trimmed V and J ends, which lost 9 bases and 3 bases, there was a span of 14 bases. The CDR3 extends over 13 amino acids.